This TCR beta chain was profiled in a study of T-cell memory formation after mild COVID-19. Study information: TCR clusters were mostly donor specific. Findings and caveats of the study: Within pre-infection memory, some responding clones were found, suggesting cross-reactive memory joined. Second-wave clones that peaked on day 37 lacked confirmed SARS-CoV-2 specificity.

This clonotype was counted at least ten times. Its antigen is as yet unknown. This CDR3 spans 13 amino acids. Germline assignment: CDR1 MNHEY and CDR2 SVGAGI. V lost 6 bases, J lost 2 bases, and 10 bases lay in between. A 5'RACE reaction primed in the constant segment made cDNA libraries of TCR alpha and TCR beta, and these carried sample barcodes and UMIs. From the 5' RACE reads, TCRdb called clonotypes with MiXCR, one entry per CDR3 protein. The repertoire holds 250,000 to 300,000 distinct CDR3 sequences, with 15% to 20% as singletons. The receptor comes from a man aged 18 to 29 who had mild COVID-19 (a few samples of this study predate the infection). Cell type and time point are not known. The sample was PBMCs or a T cell subset sorted from them (not recorded which). V is TRBV6-5 and J is TRBJ2-5; D is perhaps TRBD2 (6 bases). CDR3 in amino acids: CASSRTTQETQYF. CDR3 sequence (DNA): TGTGCCAGCAGCCGGACTACACAAGAGACCCAGTACTTC.